This T cell receptor beta chain was recovered during a study of T cells in Graves' hyperthyroidism and ophthalmopathy. Notes on the study in general: Expanded thyroid clonotypes (above 0.001) were mostly also found in blood. The model's output predicted ophthalmopathy at a median of 6.5 months prior to onset.

This clonotype appeared a few times. Its target is not known. Regions amplified from RNA transcripts were the TCR beta CDR3 regions. Carried out on the TCR CDR3, a first-round RT-PCR used the HTBI primer set. A single record per CDR3 protein comes from TCRdb applying MiXCR to the multiplex PCR reads. This table has hundreds of thousands of distinct CDR3 sequences, 20% appearing once. Germline-derived CDR1 and CDR2 are ENHRY and SYGVKD. This CDR3 comprises 19 residues. J was trimmed by 2 bases and V by 0 bases; bases with no gene match: 11. The origin of this receptor is a man in his forties with Graves' ophthalmopathy. What was sequenced was blood. V usage is TRBV10-3 and J usage is TRBJ2-7, with 12 bases matching TRBD2. The CDR3 DNA follows: TGTGCCATCAGTGAGTCGAGCCTAGCGGGGGGGCTAGGGACCTACGAGCAGTACTTC. Translating it yields CAISESSLAGGLGTYEQYF.